This TCR beta chain was sequenced for a study of blood T cell repertoires in COVID-19. The CDR3 has 16 residues. CDR1 is MDHEN, CDR2 SYDVKM, per germline. V was pared by 6 bases and J by 2 bases, with 17 bases between. Exposed participants came across a COVID-19 case within 2 weeks before study entry. Generated by immunoSEQ multiplex PCR, the TCRdb table keeps only in-frame clones and is missing some. The table shows a few hundred thousand clones, with roughly 81% occurring only once. V gene TRBV28 combines with J gene TRBJ1-3; TRBD1 is a possible D gene (6 bases). Sequences were obtained from PBMCs or T cells enriched from blood (not recorded which). The receptor was isolated from a woman in her 50s who had been exposed to COVID-19. This chain's CDR3 is CASSPQPTGPGNTIYF. The DNA of the CDR3 is TGTGCCAGCAGCCCTCAGCCGACAGGTCCTGGAAACACCATATATTTT.